The 9 T cell receptor beta chains listed next were all sequenced from one sample in a study of blood T cell repertoires in COVID-19 (dated by TCRdb to the early 2020s). The method was the immunoSEQ multiplex PCR assay. What TCRdb holds here is the immuneACCESS table cut down to in-frame rearrangements. Part of the clones is not present; checked against another copy, under half of the missing clones reflect an unresolved V gene, and the others are unexplained. This sample lists about 190,000 clones; about 88% were detected once. 20% to 25% of the sample rests with the top ten. The sample taken for sequencing was PBMCs or T cells enriched from blood (not recorded which). These receptors were obtained from a woman aged 40 to 50 in a cohort exposed to, infected with or recovered from COVID-19 (not recorded which).

This clone has just one count. The CDR3 here is CATSRDRVAGGPSADTQYF. The CDR3 DNA follows: TGTGCCACCAGCAGAGATCGGGTAGCGGGAGGGCCGTCCGCAGATACGCAGTATTTT. This chain joins TRBV15 and TRBJ2-3; TRBD2 aligns across 11 bases. V gave up 0 bases and J gave up 4 bases; unmatched junction bases: 12. CDR3 length: 19 residues. The germline V gene has CDR1 LNHNV and CDR2 YYDKDF (reference sequence).

This chain joins TRBV7-9 and TRBJ1-2, with D maybe TRBD1 (5 bases). Trimming removed 0 bases from V and 3 bases from J, with 11 bases in between. Per germline, CDR1 SEHNR and CDR2 FQNEAQ (reference sequence). This CDR3 comprises 15 residues. The CDR3 nucleotides read TGTGCCAGCAGCTTAGCGGGCAGGGATTACTATGGCTACACCTTC. Residues: CASSLAGRDYYGYTF.

Here the CDR3 DNA reads TGTGCCAGCACCCCCTGGGGGGGCGAAGGAAATGAGCAGTTCTTC. Its translation: CASTPWGGEGNEQFF. The chain employs TRBV11-3 and TRBJ2-1; perhaps TRBD2 as D (7 bases). The germline V gene encodes CDR1 SGHNT and CDR2 YENEEA. This CDR3 spans 15 amino acids. Trimming left V 7 bases short and J 7 bases short, with 20 bases between.

This clone was detected only once. This sequence joins TRBV3-1 (or the pseudogene TRBV3-2) and TRBJ2-7; tentatively, D is TRBD2 (5 bases). The CDR3 extends over 15 amino acids. V gave up 0 bases and J gave up 5 bases, with 14 bases separating them. Germline V gives CDR1 LGHDT, CDR2 YNNKEL (reference sequence). The CDR3 reads CASSQEGLAVDEQYF. DNA for the CDR3: TGTGCCAGCAGCCAAGAAGGCCTAGCTGTCGACGAGCAGTACTTC.

The chain carries TRBV6-5 and TRBJ2-7; 11 nucleotides match TRBD1. The CDR3 runs to 16 residues. The trim removed 0 bases at V and 6 bases at J, leaving 7 bases unmatched. The germline V gene has CDR1 MNHEY and CDR2 SVGAGI. The CDR3 sequence is CASSYSTGQGVGEQYF. The CDR3 DNA sequence: TGTGCCAGCAGTTACTCGACGGGACAGGGGGTAGGCGAGCAGTACTTC.

This rearrangement joins TRBV19 to TRBJ1-5; D call uncertain. The CDR3 runs to 14 residues. Germline CDR1 and CDR2: LNHDA and SQIVND (reference sequence). Trimming left V 4 bases short and J 0 bases short, with 7 bases between. Here the CDR3 DNA reads TGTGCCAGTAGTAGTCAGGATAGCAATCAGCCCCAGCATTTT. The encoded protein is CASSSQDSNQPQHF.

This chain links TRBV9 with TRBJ2-5, with no clear D. This CDR3 region has 14 residues. The V gene's germline CDR1 is SGDLS and CDR2 YYNGEE. Trimming took 4 bases from V and 0 from J, leaving 10 bases between them. The CDR3 protein is CASSPSADQETQYF. Written as DNA, the CDR3 is TGTGCCAGCAGCCCCTCCGCGGACCAAGAGACCCAGTACTTC.

The chain joins TRBV12-3 or TRBV12-4 to TRBJ1-2; D might be TRBD1 (5 bases). This CDR3 contains 12 residues. V lost 11 bases to trimming and J lost 4 bases, with 14 bases between them. CDR3: CAVGSGGYGYTF. For the CDR3, the DNA is TGTGCCGTAGGCAGCGGGGGCTATGGCTACACCTTC.

This chain connects TRBV19 to TRBJ2-2, with D maybe TRBD2 (6 bases). This CDR3 comprises 17 residues. The germline V and J ends were trimmed by 5 bases and 8 bases, with 24 bases remaining between them. Germline loops: CDR1 LNHDA, CDR2 SQIVND (reference sequence). CDR3 in amino acids: CASSSGVSDPFSGELFF. CDR3 coding DNA: TGTGCCAGTAGTTCGGGGGTATCGGACCCCTTTTCTGGGGAGCTGTTTTTT.